This TCR beta chain emerged from a study of shared clonotypes between healthy human individuals. Produced via immunoSEQ multiplex PCR; TCRdb's table is partial and in-frame only. The sample contains about 1.5 million clones, approximately 97% of which appear only once. The sequence was obtained from a young man in good health. Sample: naive CD4+ T cells sorted from blood. Documented subset: CD45RA+ positively selected.

The CDR3 here is CASSLYRGGHGYTF. CDR3 DNA: TGTGCCAGCAGTTTATATCGGGGAGGGCATGGCTACACCTTC. This chain connects TRBV27 to TRBJ1-2; D call uncertain. The V end was cut by 1 base, the J end by 6 bases, with 12 bases between. CDR3 length equals 14 residues. Looked up from germline, CDR1 is MNHEY and CDR2 is SMNVEV (reference sequence).